The source of this TCR beta chain is a study of cytomegalovirus exposure and HLA in healthy donors. TCRdb's table, derived via immunoSEQ multiplex PCR, lists solely in-frame clones and lacks some. The sample includes about 83,000 clones, roughly 96% seen only once; the top ten take 1.3%. The germline CDR1 and CDR2 sequences are SGHRS and YFSETQ. After removal of 2 bases from V and 4 bases from J, the junction contained 3 bases not matched to a gene. The CDR3 has 15 residues. General observations from the study: Specificity for CMV antigens was confirmed in vitro for a few of the CMV-associated chains. According to the study, roughly 160 TCR beta chains were cytomegalovirus-associated. According to reports, the classifier identified cytomegalovirus status with high specificity and sensitivity. While the bulk of TCR sequences proved rare, some public TCRs turned up in many donors.

Comment on this clone: Its target is unknown.

The chain uses TRBV5-1 and TRBJ2-1, with 10 bases lining up with TRBD2. Material: PBMCs. This receptor was obtained from a woman aged 18-29 years in good health and CMV-seronegative. The CDR3 sequence: CASSLLAGGYNEQFF. The CDR3 DNA reads TGCGCCAGCAGCTTATTAGCGGGAGGTTACAATGAGCAGTTCTTC.